These T cell receptor beta chains were read from a single sample in a study of T cells in localized non-small cell lung cancer. Sequencing was performed with immunoSEQ multiplex PCR; in TCRdb, only in-frame clones are kept and a portion is missing. The sample lists about 21,000 clones; 88% were seen once. The sequencing used peripheral blood mononuclear cells, collected before any cancer treatment. Every receptor here comes from a male donor aged 60 or over with stage II lung adenocarcinoma. The CDR3 runs from the conserved cysteine through the conserved F or W. Fields, in order: D gene, J gene, V gene, clone size, CDR3 DNA, CDR3 protein. The D gene is left open where the match is weak. Not every row has a clone size; where given, it reads once, few, many or a size class.

D gene: TRBD1
J gene: TRBJ2-1
V gene: TRBV11-2
clone size: .
CDR3 DNA: TGTGCCAGCAGCCCCCGTGGGGACAGACTAATCCATGAGCAGTTCTTC
CDR3 protein: CASSPRGDRLIHEQFF

D gene: .
J gene: TRBJ2-7
V gene: TRBV9
clone size: .
CDR3 DNA: TGTGCCAGCAGGGCTAGCGATAGCTACGAGCAGTACTTC
CDR3 protein: CASRASDSYEQYF

D gene: TRBD1
J gene: TRBJ1-2
V gene: TRBV7-9
clone size: .
CDR3 DNA: TGTGCCAGCAGCTTAGGGGACAGGGCCTCCGGTGGCTACACCTTC
CDR3 protein: CASSLGDRASGGYTF

D gene: .
J gene: TRBJ2-4
V gene: TRBV20-1
clone size: .
CDR3 DNA: TGCAGTACGGATCGAGGTGGCATTCAGTACTTC
CDR3 protein: CSTDRGGIQYF

D gene: .
J gene: TRBJ1-4
V gene: TRBV2
clone size: .
CDR3 DNA: TGTGCCAGCACTCTAGTTGATGAAAAACTGTTTTTT
CDR3 protein: CASTLVDEKLFF

D gene: .
J gene: TRBJ2-5
V gene: TRBV2
clone size: .
CDR3 DNA: TGTGCCAGCGGTGGTAGCGGAGAGACCCAGTACTTC
CDR3 protein: CASGGSGETQYF

D gene: TRBD2
J gene: TRBJ2-1
V gene: TRBV27
clone size: .
CDR3 DNA: TGTGCCAGCAGTTTTAGCGGGAGAGGGGGTAATGAGCAGTTCTTC
CDR3 protein: CASSFSGRGGNEQFF

D gene: TRBD1
J gene: TRBJ1-2
V gene: TRBV19
clone size: .
CDR3 DNA: TGTGCCAGTAGTATCGGGACAGCCTATGGCTACACCTTC
CDR3 protein: CASSIGTAYGYTF

D gene: .
J gene: TRBJ2-7
V gene: TRBV28
clone size: .
CDR3 DNA: TGTGCCAGCAGTTTCCAAAACTACGAGCAGTACTTC
CDR3 protein: CASSFQNYEQYF

D gene: .
J gene: TRBJ1-5
V gene: TRBV6-6
clone size: once
CDR3 DNA: TGTGCCAGCAGTTCCTACCCGCGAAATAGCAATCAGCCCCAGCATTTT
CDR3 protein: CASSSYPRNSNQPQHF

D gene: .
J gene: TRBJ2-7
V gene: TRBV5-3
clone size: .
CDR3 DNA: TGTGCCAGCAGCTTTTCAAATCTTAACGAGCAGTACTTC
CDR3 protein: CASSFSNLNEQYF

D gene: TRBD1
J gene: TRBJ1-2
V gene: TRBV5-1
clone size: .
CDR3 DNA: TGCGCCAGCACCTACGGGGACAGTAACTATGGCTACACCTTC
CDR3 protein: CASTYGDSNYGYTF

D gene: TRBD2
J gene: TRBJ2-5
V gene: TRBV5-1
clone size: .
CDR3 DNA: TGCGCCAGCAGCTTGGTGGCGAGCGGGGAGGGGGAGACCCAGTACTTC
CDR3 protein: CASSLVASGEGETQYF

D gene: TRBD1
J gene: TRBJ1-4
V gene: TRBV15
clone size: .
CDR3 DNA: TGTGCCACCAGCACCCAAAGCCGGGACAGAGGACGGTCTTTT
CDR3 protein: CATSTQSRDRGRSF

D gene: .
J gene: TRBJ2-1
V gene: TRBV9
clone size: .
CDR3 DNA: TGTGCCAGCAGCGTAGGTAGAAATAATGAGCAGTTCTTC
CDR3 protein: CASSVGRNNEQFF

D gene: .
J gene: TRBJ2-5
V gene: TRBV7-7
clone size: .
CDR3 DNA: TGTGCTAGCAGCTTCAACGGAGGGGGGACCCAGTACTTC
CDR3 protein: CASSFNGGGTQYF

D gene: .
J gene: TRBJ1-5
V gene: TRBV6-1
clone size: few
CDR3 DNA: TGTGCCAGCAGTGAACCCGTGTCTAGCAATCAGCCCCAGCATTTT
CDR3 protein: CASSEPVSSNQPQHF

D gene: TRBD2
J gene: TRBJ2-1
V gene: TRBV29-1
clone size: .
CDR3 DNA: TGCAGCGCCATGGGGTCTAGCGGGCTTTCCTACAATGAGCAGTTCTTC
CDR3 protein: CSAMGSSGLSYNEQFF

D gene: .
J gene: TRBJ1-2
V gene: TRBV20-1
clone size: .
CDR3 DNA: TGCAGTGCTGCCGGTTTTTATGGCTACACCTTC
CDR3 protein: CSAAGFYGYTF

D gene: TRBD2
J gene: TRBJ2-1
V gene: TRBV10-3
clone size: few
CDR3 DNA: TGTGCCACCCGGACTAGCGGGAACGACAATGAGCAGTTCTTC
CDR3 protein: CATRTSGNDNEQFF

D gene: .
J gene: TRBJ2-7
V gene: TRBV27
clone size: .
CDR3 DNA: TGTGCCAGCACTAGGAACCCCCATGGCTCCTACGAGCAGTACTTC
CDR3 protein: CASTRNPHGSYEQYF

D gene: TRBD2
J gene: TRBJ2-7
V gene: TRBV7-2
clone size: once
CDR3 DNA: TGTGCCAGCAGCTTGGCGACTAGCGGGATATTCGAGCAGTACTTC
CDR3 protein: CASSLATSGIFEQYF

D gene: .
J gene: TRBJ1-3
V gene: TRBV28
clone size: .
CDR3 DNA: TGTGCCAGCAGCCCTCGGAACACCATATATTTT
CDR3 protein: CASSPRNTIYF

D gene: .
J gene: TRBJ2-3
V gene: TRBV5-1
clone size: .
CDR3 DNA: TGCGCCAGCAGCTTGATGGTCACCACAGATACGCAGTATTTT
CDR3 protein: CASSLMVTTDTQYF

D gene: .
J gene: TRBJ1-4
V gene: TRBV11-1
clone size: .
CDR3 DNA: TGTGCCAGCAGCTCTTCACGAAGGGGGAAAACCTATGAAAAACTGTTTTTT
CDR3 protein: CASSSSRRGKTYEKLFF

D gene: .
J gene: TRBJ1-5
V gene: TRBV29-1
clone size: .
CDR3 DNA: TGCAGCGTTTTAGAACAGTACAATCAGCCCCAGCATTTT
CDR3 protein: CSVLEQYNQPQHF

D gene: .
J gene: TRBJ2-3
V gene: TRBV6-1
clone size: few
CDR3 DNA: TGTGCCAGCAGTGAGTTGTGGATGGGAACGCAGTATTTT
CDR3 protein: CASSELWMGTQYF

D gene: TRBD1
J gene: TRBJ1-5
V gene: TRBV15
clone size: .
CDR3 DNA: TGTGCCACCAGCTACAGGGGAAGGGGCAATCAGCCCCAGCATTTT
CDR3 protein: CATSYRGRGNQPQHF

D gene: TRBD1
J gene: TRBJ2-5
V gene: TRBV28
clone size: .
CDR3 DNA: TGTGCCAGCAGAACGGGACAGTTACAAGAGACCCAGTACTTC
CDR3 protein: CASRTGQLQETQYF

D gene: .
J gene: TRBJ2-5
V gene: TRBV18
clone size: .
CDR3 DNA: TGTGCCAGCTCACCCCGGGAGCAGGGGGTACGGGAGACCCAGTACTTC
CDR3 protein: CASSPREQGVRETQYF

D gene: TRBD1
J gene: TRBJ2-7
V gene: TRBV10-2
clone size: .
CDR3 DNA: TGCGCCAGCGCGACAGGGGCCGCCTACGAGCAGTACTTC
CDR3 protein: CASATGAAYEQYF

D gene: TRBD1
J gene: TRBJ2-7
V gene: TRBV4-3
clone size: .
CDR3 DNA: TGCGCCAGCAGCCAGCTCCGGACAGGGAGAGGGGAGCAGTACTTC
CDR3 protein: CASSQLRTGRGEQYF

D gene: .
J gene: TRBJ2-1
V gene: TRBV4-1
clone size: .
CDR3 DNA: TGCGCCAGCAGCCAAGATCGTCGGGCTAGCTACAATGAGCAGTTCTTC
CDR3 protein: CASSQDRRASYNEQFF

D gene: TRBD2
J gene: TRBJ2-3
V gene: TRBV7-9
clone size: .
CDR3 DNA: TGTGCCAGCAGCTCTAGCGGGAAAAGCACAGATACGCAGTATTTT
CDR3 protein: CASSSSGKSTDTQYF

D gene: TRBD1
J gene: TRBJ2-3
V gene: TRBV29-1
clone size: .
CDR3 DNA: TGCAGCGTTCTGCAGGGGGCCACAGATACGCAGTATTTT
CDR3 protein: CSVLQGATDTQYF

D gene: .
J gene: TRBJ2-1
V gene: TRBV9
clone size: .
CDR3 DNA: TGTGCCAGCAGCGTAGAAAGCAGCTCCTACAATGAGCAGTTCTTC
CDR3 protein: CASSVESSSYNEQFF

D gene: .
J gene: TRBJ1-5
V gene: TRBV6-5
clone size: .
CDR3 DNA: TGTGCCAGCAGTTTCTCGGGGCTTCAGCCCCAGCATTTT
CDR3 protein: CASSFSGLQPQHF

D gene: TRBD1
J gene: TRBJ1-2
V gene: TRBV13
clone size: .
CDR3 DNA: TGTGCCAGCAGCCTCCCGCTCCAAAACAGGGGCTATGGCTACACCTTC
CDR3 protein: CASSLPLQNRGYGYTF

D gene: .
J gene: TRBJ1-2
V gene: TRBV10-3
clone size: .
CDR3 DNA: TGTGCCATCACCCAGGGCCAGGACTATGGCTACACCTTC
CDR3 protein: CAITQGQDYGYTF

D gene: .
J gene: TRBJ2-1
V gene: TRBV20-1
clone size: .
CDR3 DNA: TGCAGTGCTAGTACCCATGAGCAGTTCTTC
CDR3 protein: CSASTHEQFF

D gene: TRBD1
J gene: TRBJ2-3
V gene: TRBV5-6
clone size: .
CDR3 DNA: TGTGCCAGCAGCTTCCGCGGACAGGGGAGCACAGATACGCAGTATTTT
CDR3 protein: CASSFRGQGSTDTQYF

D gene: TRBD2
J gene: TRBJ2-7
V gene: TRBV10-3
clone size: .
CDR3 DNA: TGTGCCATTTGCGAGGCTAGCGGGAGTACAGGTCGCTACGAGCAGTACTTC
CDR3 protein: CAICEASGSTGRYEQYF

D gene: .
J gene: TRBJ2-7
V gene: TRBV7-9
clone size: few
CDR3 DNA: TGTGCCAGCAGCTACTTGGACTCCTACGAGCAGTACTTC
CDR3 protein: CASSYLDSYEQYF